These T cell receptor beta chains were read from a single sample in a study of blood T cell repertoires in COVID-19. Profiling relied on immunoSEQ multiplex PCR, and the TCRdb table lists in-frame clones only, not all of them. The sample records about 220,000 clones, around 88% being singletons. The sequenced sample consisted of PBMCs or T cells enriched from blood (not recorded which). The receptors come from a woman aged 50 to 60 with acute COVID-19. Both conserved end residues are trimmed from each CDR3.

TRBJ1-1 | TRBV28 | ASSLTGFPEAF
TRBJ2-7 | TRBV7-2 | ASSLVGSGRGGSYEQY
TRBJ1-2 | TRBV5-4 | ASSLGGQSIYGYT
TRBJ1-2 | TRBV5-1 | ASSLEAGEDGYT
TRBJ2-1 | TRBV9 | ASSIRGLAGDSYNEQF
TRBJ2-5 | TRBV28 | ASSLLGTGETQY
TRBJ1-2 | TRBV4-1 | ASSPDRDRAFGYT
TRBJ2-7 | TRBV7-9 | ASSPADSGRASYEQY
TRBJ1-2 | TRBV13 | ASSPPDTSNYGYT
TRBJ1-1 | TRBV27 | ASSLAGRNTEAF
TRBJ2-1 | TRBV9 | ASSVDGAGLLRREQF
TRBJ2-1 | TRBV15 | ATSRDRGRGNEQF
TRBJ2-7 | TRBV5-1 | ASSLNRGSSYEQY
TRBJ2-7 | TRBV6-5 | ASSYSATGAYEQY
TRBJ1-4 | TRBV19 | ASSMGGGRGKLF
TRBJ2-1 | TRBV5-1 | ASSSPGLAGGVNEQF
TRBJ2-1 | TRBV24-1 | ATSDLGGGNEQF
TRBJ1-2 | TRBV15 | ATSREGGLFYGYT
TRBJ1-5 | TRBV30 | AWSARTGGNQPQH
TRBJ1-1 | TRBV6-5 | ASSYSLGVTEAF
TRBJ2-1 | TRBV14 | ASSQRSAGGPYNEQF
TRBJ2-3 | TRBV18 | ASSSTEPGLRRGDTQY
TRBJ1-1 | TRBV15 | ATSTGQTNTEAF
TRBJ1-1 | TRBV5-1 | ASSLGQGVVGTEAF
TRBJ1-5 | TRBV28 | ASSLIQSNQPQH
TRBJ2-5 | TRBV5-1 | ASSLSSGSGETQY
TRBJ1-2 | TRBV28 | ASIGGGGYGYT
TRBJ2-7 | TRBV15 | ATSRDRGRTYEQY
TRBJ2-1 | TRBV11-2 | ASSSVWESSYNEQF
TRBJ2-1 | TRBV28 | ASSFLTGGWGNEQF
TRBJ2-7 | TRBV19 | ASSEGRQGYEQY
TRBJ2-2 | TRBV5-1 | ASRGGDGGELF
TRBJ1-2 | TRBV14 | ASSQEEGRLYGYT